These 20 T cell receptor beta chains originate from one sample sequenced in a study of cytomegalovirus exposure and HLA in healthy donors. With 60 Vbeta and 13 Jbeta primers, the PCR was carried out. This table comes from immunoSEQ multiplex PCR, and its TCRdb copy is limited to in-frame clones, with some not included. The table lists more than 30,000 clones, 74% of them singletons. Sequencing was done on a sample of PBMCs. Every receptor here comes from a man younger than 45 in good health and CMV-seronegative.

DNA for the CDR3: TGTGCCATCAGTGTTTTAGGGGCAGCCTCTGGGGCCAACGTCCTGACTTTC. Its protein is CAISVLGAASGANVLTF. The chain employs TRBV10-3 and TRBJ2-6; weak D call: TRBD1 (5 bases). Between the trimmed V and J ends, which lost 4 bases and 0 bases, there was a span of 13 bases. The CDR3 length is 17 residues. Germline CDR1 and CDR2: ENHRY and SYGVKD.

This sequence joins TRBV6-6 and TRBJ1-2; D is ambiguous. CDR1 is MNHNY, CDR2 SVGAGI, per germline (reference sequence). The CDR3 is made up of 14 amino acids. Trimming stripped 5 bases from V and 1 base from J, with 11 bases between. CDR3: CASSDKQINYGYTF. The CDR3 DNA follows: TGTGCCAGCAGTGATAAACAGATTAACTATGGCTACACCTTC.

This clone was seen once. The chain recombines TRBV5-1 with TRBJ1-4; D is undetermined. The CDR3 consists of 14 residues. Germline V gene lookup returns CDR1 SGHRS and CDR2 YFSETQ. Trimming took off 0 bases at V and 2 bases at J, with 5 bases between the two ends. The CDR3 sequence is CASSLGETNEKLFF. CDR3 DNA sequence: TGCGCCAGCAGCTTGGGGGAGACTAATGAAAAACTGTTTTTT.

The gene calls are TRBV19 and TRBJ1-1; 7 bases agree with TRBD1. Germline CDR1 reads LNHDA; CDR2 reads SQIVND (reference sequence). The CDR3 length is 14 residues. V shed 6 bases and J 1 base; nucleotides not matched to a gene: 5. Here the CDR3 DNA reads TGTGCCAGTAGCCTCGGGACAGCGAACACTGAAGCTTTCTTT. Translating gives CASSLGTANTEAFF.

The CDR3 protein is CASSTAGVGEAFF. The CDR3 bases are TGTGCCAGTAGTACTGCAGGGGTTGGTGAAGCTTTCTTT. The rearrangement links TRBV19 to TRBJ1-1; possibly TRBD1 for D (6 bases). V was trimmed by 4 bases and J by 7 bases, leaving 13 bases between them. CDR1 LNHDA and CDR2 SQIVND come from the germline V gene (reference sequence). The CDR3 is made up of 13 amino acids.

The V and J genes are TRBV18 and TRBJ1-5; a weak D match, TRBD1 (6 bases). CDR3 length: 16 amino acids. The germline V and J ends were trimmed by 0 bases and 1 base, with 10 bases remaining between them. Germline V lookup: CDR1 KGHSH, CDR2 LQKENI. The CDR3 DNA reads as TGTGCCAGCTCACCACCAGGGGGGGGAAGCAATCAGCCCCAGCATTTT. Amino acids: CASSPPGGGSNQPQHF.

As regards this clone: The junction differs from germline at one of its ends, possibly a read error. V and J are TRBV7-7 and TRBJ2-5, with a weak D call TRBD1 (5 bases). This CDR3 comprises 16 residues. CDR1 is SSHAT, CDR2 FNYEAQ, per germline (reference sequence). The CDR3 region has the DNA TGTGCTAGCAGCCCATCCCCGGCAGGGCTGCAAGAGACCCAGTACTTC. This codes for CASSPSPAGLQETQYF.

This clone was seen only a few times. The chain uses TRBV7-9 and TRBJ2-2, with a weak D call TRBD2 (6 bases). This CDR3 has 14 residues. V shed 7 bases and J shed 7 bases, with 16 bases lying between them. The germline V gene encodes CDR1 SEHNR and CDR2 FQNEAQ (reference sequence). The CDR3 is CASNWGGTGGELFF. The CDR3 region has the DNA TGTGCCAGCAACTGGGGAGGCACTGGCGGGGAGCTGTTTTTT. The variable domain in full, with the rest retrieved from reference TRBV7-9 and TRBJ2-2, is DTGVSQNPRHKITKRGQNVTFRCDPISEHNRLYWYRQTLGQGPEFLTYFQNEAQLEKSRLLSDRFSAERPKGSFSTLEIQRTEQGDSAMYLCASNWGGTGGELFFGEGSRLTVL.

The V call is TRBV28, the J call TRBJ1-1; D is uncertain. Trimming removed 5 bases from V and 4 bases from J, with 11 bases in between. This CDR3 spans 13 amino acids. Germline CDR1 MDHEN, CDR2 SYDVKM. The CDR3 DNA sequence: TGTGCCAGCAGTCCCATCATGAGCACTGAAGCTTTCTTT. Protein: CASSPIMSTEAFF.

This chain uses TRBV2 with TRBJ2-5; TRBD2 matches 9 bases. The CDR3 extends over 14 amino acids. Per the germline V gene, CDR1 is SNHLY and CDR2 is FYNNEI. The V and J ends lost 10 bases and 1 base, in that order; junction bases with no gene match: 7. The CDR3 is CAIRGGALQETQYF. The CDR3 nucleotides are TGTGCCATCCGCGGGGGGGCCCTCCAAGAGACCCAGTACTTC.

The chain combines TRBV2 with TRBJ2-2; TRBD2 matches 9 bases. CDR1 and CDR2 from the germline V gene are SNHLY and FYNNEI. The junction had 5 bases not matched to a gene; V was cut back by 4 bases and J by 5 bases. The CDR3 sequence is 15 residues long. In DNA, the CDR3 is TGTGCCAGCAGTGTTAGCGGGAGAGTTACCGGGGAGCTGTTTTTT. Its translation: CASSVSGRVTGELFF.

This chain links TRBV29-1 with TRBJ1-1, with unresolved D. The germline V and J ends were trimmed by 0 bases and 5 bases, with 13 bases remaining between them. The CDR3 covers 14 residues. Germline V lookup: CDR1 SQVTM, CDR2 ANQGSEA. The CDR3 region is CSVEDPLVGTEAFF. CDR3 in DNA: TGCAGCGTTGAAGATCCCCTTGTCGGGACTGAAGCTTTCTTT.

The sample holds one count of this clone. CDR3 sequence (DNA): TGTGCCAGTAGCGCCAGGGGGACAATACCCTACGAGCAGTACTTC. Translated, it gives CASSARGTIPYEQYF. The chain recombines TRBV19 with TRBJ2-7; 7 nucleotides align to TRBD1. This CDR3 is 15 amino acids long. Germline CDR1 reads LNHDA; CDR2 reads SQIVND (reference sequence). J was trimmed by 2 bases and V by 6 bases; bases with no gene match: 10.

The CDR3 bases are TGTGCCAGCAGCTTAGTGCTATTGAACACTGAAGCTTTCTTT. It yields the protein CASSLVLLNTEAFF. This rearrangement joins TRBV7-9 to TRBJ1-1; no reliable D call. Germline V gene data show CDR1 as SEHNR and CDR2 as FQNEAQ (reference sequence). Trimming pared 1 base from V and 0 bases from J, leaving 6 bases between. The CDR3 loop spans 14 amino acids.

The rearrangement uses TRBV4-1 and TRBJ2-1; 10 positions agree with TRBD2. The V and J ends lost 1 base and 15 bases, in that order; junction bases with no gene match: 9. The CDR3 runs 14 residues. CDR1 is MGHRA and CDR2 is YSYEKL in the germline V gene. This CDR3 reads CASSQGEREGLGFF. DNA for the CDR3: TGCGCCAGCAGCCAAGGCGAGCGGGAGGGCCTGGGGTTCTTC.

This chain links TRBV6-5 with TRBJ2-7, with D maybe TRBD2 (7 bases). Germline loops: CDR1 MNHEY, CDR2 SVGAGI. V lost 0 bases and J lost 7, with 19 bases in between. The CDR3 runs to 16 residues. The CDR3 sequence is CASSYSRPPGGREQYF. The CDR3 DNA reads as TGTGCCAGCAGTTACTCGCGCCCGCCCGGGGGGCGAGAGCAGTACTTC.

V is TRBV7-8 and J is TRBJ1-2, with TRBD1 identical over 8 bases. Germline CDR1 is SGHVS and CDR2 is FQNEAQ. The J segment lost 5 bases and the V segment lost 4 bases, leaving 18 bases of the junction unmatched. CDR3 length: 18 residues. The CDR3 here is CASSSVQPGQDLSYGYTF. The CDR3 nucleotides are TGTGCCAGCAGCTCGGTACAGCCGGGACAGGACTTAAGTTATGGCTACACCTTC.

V and J are TRBV20-1 and TRBJ2-1, with no clear D. Trimming pared 6 bases from V and 12 bases from J, leaving 15 bases between. The CDR3 extends over 11 amino acids. Germline V lookup: CDR1 DFQATT, CDR2 SNEGSKA (reference sequence). In DNA form, the CDR3 reads TGCAGTGCGACCGACGGCTCGGGGCAGTTCTTC. Amino acids: CSATDGSGQFF.

The chain couples TRBV7-8 to TRBJ2-3, with TRBD2 matching 7 bases. Trimming took 2 bases from V and 6 from J; bases not matched to a gene: 17. Germline assignment: CDR1 SGHVS and CDR2 FQNEAQ. The CDR3 covers 18 residues. The CDR3 nucleotides read TGTGCCAGCAGCTTATTGGCGCGGGAGTTTATCATTTCGGATACGCAGTATTTT. Protein sequence: CASSLLAREFIISDTQYF.

The chain uses TRBV7-9 and TRBJ1-1; D is possibly TRBD1 (6 bases). This CDR3 region has 15 residues. Germline assignment: CDR1 SEHNR and CDR2 FQNEAQ (reference sequence). V was cut by 5 bases and J by 5 bases, with 18 bases left in between. The CDR3, as DNA: TGTGCCAGCAGCCCCCGCGGGGGGCTAGGAACTGAAGCTTTCTTT. It encodes CASSPRGGLGTEAFF.